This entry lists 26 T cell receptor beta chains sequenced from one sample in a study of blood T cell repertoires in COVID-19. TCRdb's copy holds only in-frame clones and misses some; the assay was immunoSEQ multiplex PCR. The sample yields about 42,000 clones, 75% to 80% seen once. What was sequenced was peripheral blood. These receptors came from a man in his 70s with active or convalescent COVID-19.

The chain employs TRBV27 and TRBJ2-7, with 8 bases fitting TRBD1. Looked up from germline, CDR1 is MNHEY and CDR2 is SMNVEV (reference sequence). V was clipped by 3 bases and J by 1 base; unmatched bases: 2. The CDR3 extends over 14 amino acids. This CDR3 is CASSFWDRSYEQYF. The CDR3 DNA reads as TGTGCCAGCAGTTTTTGGGACAGGTCCTACGAGCAGTACTTC.

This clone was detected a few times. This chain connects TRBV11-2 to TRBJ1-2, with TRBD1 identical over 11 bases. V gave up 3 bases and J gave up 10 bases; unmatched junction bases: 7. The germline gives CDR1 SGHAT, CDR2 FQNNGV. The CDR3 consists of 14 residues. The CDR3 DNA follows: TGTGCCAGCAGCTTTGCTGGACAGGGGGCGGACTACACCTTC. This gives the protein CASSFAGQGADYTF.

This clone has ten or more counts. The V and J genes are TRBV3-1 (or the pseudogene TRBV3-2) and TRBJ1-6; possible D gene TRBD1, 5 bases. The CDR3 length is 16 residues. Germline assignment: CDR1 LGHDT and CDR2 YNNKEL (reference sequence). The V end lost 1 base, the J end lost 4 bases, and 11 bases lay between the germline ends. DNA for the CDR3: TGTGCCAGCAGCCAAGGGTACGGGGGTTATAATTCACCCCTCCACTTT. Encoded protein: CASSQGYGGYNSPLHF.

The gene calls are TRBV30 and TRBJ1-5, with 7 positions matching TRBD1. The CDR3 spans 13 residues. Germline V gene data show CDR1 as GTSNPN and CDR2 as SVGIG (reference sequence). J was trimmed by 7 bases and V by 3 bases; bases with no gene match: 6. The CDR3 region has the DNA TGTGCCTGGAGGAGACAGGGTAGCCAGCCCCAGCATTTT. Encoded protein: CAWRRQGSQPQHF. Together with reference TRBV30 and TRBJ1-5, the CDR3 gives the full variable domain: SQTIHQWPATLVQPVGSPLSLECTVEGTSNPNLYWYRQAAGRGLQLLFYSVGIGQISSEVPQNLSASRPQDRQFILSSKKLLLSDSGFYLCAWRRQGSQPQHFGDGTRLSIL.

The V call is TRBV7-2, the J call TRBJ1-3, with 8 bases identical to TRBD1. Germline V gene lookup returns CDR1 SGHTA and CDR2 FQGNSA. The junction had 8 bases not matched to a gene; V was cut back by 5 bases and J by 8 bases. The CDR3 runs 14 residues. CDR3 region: CASSPGQVVDTIYF. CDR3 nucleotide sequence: TGTGCCAGCAGCCCGGGACAGGTTGTGGACACCATATATTTT.

CDR3 loop: CASSLPGGGETQYF. CDR3 DNA: TGTGCCAGCAGCTTACCGGGGGGCGGGGAGACCCAGTACTTC. The rearrangement joins TRBV9 to TRBJ2-5, with D possibly TRBD2 on 7 matching bases. Germline values: CDR1 SGDLS, CDR2 YYNGEE. V lost 4 bases to trimming and J lost 5 bases, with 15 bases between them. CDR3 size: 14 residues.

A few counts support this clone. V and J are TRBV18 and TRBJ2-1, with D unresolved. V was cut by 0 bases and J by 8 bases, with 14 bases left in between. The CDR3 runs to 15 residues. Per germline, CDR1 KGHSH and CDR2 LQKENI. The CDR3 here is CASSPPNSLSDEQFF. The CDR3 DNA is TGTGCCAGCTCACCACCGAACTCGTTATCGGATGAGCAGTTCTTC.

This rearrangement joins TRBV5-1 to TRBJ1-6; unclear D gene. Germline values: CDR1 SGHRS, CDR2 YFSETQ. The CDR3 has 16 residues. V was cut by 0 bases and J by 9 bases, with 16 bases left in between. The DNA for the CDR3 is TGCGCCAGCAGCTTGGGGACGGAGGGATCTAGTTCACCCCTCCACTTT. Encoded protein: CASSLGTEGSSSPLHF. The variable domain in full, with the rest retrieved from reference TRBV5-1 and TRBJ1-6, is KAGVTQTPRYLIKTRGQQVTLSCSPISGHRSVSWYQQTPGQGLQFLFEYFSETQRNKGNFPGRFSGRQFSNSRSEMNVSTLELGDSALYLCASSLGTEGSSSPLHFGNGTRLTVT.

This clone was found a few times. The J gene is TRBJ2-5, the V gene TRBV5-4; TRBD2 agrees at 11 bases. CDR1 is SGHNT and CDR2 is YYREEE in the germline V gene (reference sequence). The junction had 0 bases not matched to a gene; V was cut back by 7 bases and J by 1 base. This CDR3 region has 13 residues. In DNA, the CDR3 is TGTGCCAGCGGACTAGCGGGCCAAGAGACCCAGTACTTC. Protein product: CASGLAGQETQYF. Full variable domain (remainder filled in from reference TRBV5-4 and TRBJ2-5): ETGVTQSPTHLIKTRGQQVTLRCSSQSGHNTVSWYQQALGQGPQFIFQYYREEENGRGNFPPRFSGLQFPNYSSELNVNALELDDSALYLCASGLAGQETQYFGPGTRLLVL.

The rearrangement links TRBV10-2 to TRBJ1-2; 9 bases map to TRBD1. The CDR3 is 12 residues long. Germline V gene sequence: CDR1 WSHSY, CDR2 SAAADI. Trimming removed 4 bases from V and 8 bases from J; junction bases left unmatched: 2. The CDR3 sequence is CASSADRGGYTF. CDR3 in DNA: TGCGCCAGCAGTGCCGACAGGGGGGGCTACACCTTC.

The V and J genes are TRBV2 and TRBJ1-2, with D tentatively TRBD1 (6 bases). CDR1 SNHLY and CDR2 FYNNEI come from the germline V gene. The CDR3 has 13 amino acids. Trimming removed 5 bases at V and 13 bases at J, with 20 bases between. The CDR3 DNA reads TGTGCCAGCAGTAAGGGCCAGGGGCGCGAAGGCACCTTC. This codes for CASSKGQGREGTF.

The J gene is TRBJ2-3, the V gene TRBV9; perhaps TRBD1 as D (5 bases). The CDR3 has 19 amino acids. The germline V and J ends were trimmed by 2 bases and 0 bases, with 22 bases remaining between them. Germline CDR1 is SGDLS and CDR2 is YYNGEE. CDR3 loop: CASSVLGVSNLESTDTQYF. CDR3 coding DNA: TGTGCCAGCAGCGTCTTAGGGGTATCCAACTTAGAGAGCACAGATACGCAGTATTTT.

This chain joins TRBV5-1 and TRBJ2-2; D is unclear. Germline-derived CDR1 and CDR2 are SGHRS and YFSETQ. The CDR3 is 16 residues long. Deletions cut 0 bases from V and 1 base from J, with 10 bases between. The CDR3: CASSLDGRKNTGELFF. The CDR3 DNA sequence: TGCGCCAGCAGCTTGGATGGCAGAAAGAACACCGGGGAGCTGTTTTTT.

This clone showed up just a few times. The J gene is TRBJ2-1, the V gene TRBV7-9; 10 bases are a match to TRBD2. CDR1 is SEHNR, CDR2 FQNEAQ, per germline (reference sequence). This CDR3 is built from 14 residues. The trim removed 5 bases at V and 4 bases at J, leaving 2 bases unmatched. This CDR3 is CASSTSGDYNEQFF. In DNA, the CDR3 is TGTGCCAGCAGCACTAGCGGGGATTACAATGAGCAGTTCTTC. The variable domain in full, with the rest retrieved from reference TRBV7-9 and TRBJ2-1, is DTGVSQNPRHKITKRGQNVTFRCDPISEHNRLYWYRQTLGQGPEFLTYFQNEAQLEKSRLLSDRFSAERPKGSFSTLEIQRTEQGDSAMYLCASSTSGDYNEQFFGPGTRLTVL.

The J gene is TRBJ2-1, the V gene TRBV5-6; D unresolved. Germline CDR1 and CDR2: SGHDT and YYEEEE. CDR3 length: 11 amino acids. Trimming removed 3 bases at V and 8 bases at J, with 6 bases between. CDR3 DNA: TGTGCCAGCAGCTCAACTCATGAGCAGTTCTTC. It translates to CASSSTHEQFF. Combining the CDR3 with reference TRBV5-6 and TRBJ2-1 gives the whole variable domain DAGVTQSPTHLIKTRGQQVTLRCSPKSGHDTVSWYQQALGQGPQFIFQYYEEEERQRGNFPDRFSGHQFPNYSSELNVNALLLGDSALYLCASSSTHEQFFGPGTRLTVL.

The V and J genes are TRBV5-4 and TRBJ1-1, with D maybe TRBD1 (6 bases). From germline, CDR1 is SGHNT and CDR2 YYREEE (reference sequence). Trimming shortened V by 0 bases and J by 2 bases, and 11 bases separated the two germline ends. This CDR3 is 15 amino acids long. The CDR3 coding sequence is TGTGCCAGCAGCTTGGCAGGGGCCCTCAACACTGAAGCTTTCTTT. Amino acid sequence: CASSLAGALNTEAFF.

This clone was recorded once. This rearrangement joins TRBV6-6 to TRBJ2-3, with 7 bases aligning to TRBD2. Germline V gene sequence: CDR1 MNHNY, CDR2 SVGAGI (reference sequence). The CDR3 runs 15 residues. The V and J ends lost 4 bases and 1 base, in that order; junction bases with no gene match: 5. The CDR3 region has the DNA TGTGCCAGCAGTTCTACTGGGGGGGGCACAGATACGCAGTATTTT. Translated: CASSSTGGGTDTQYF.

The CDR3 DNA is TGTGCCAGCAGTATAGGGACTAGCACCGATGAGCAGTTCTTC. Its protein is CASSIGTSTDEQFF. The J gene is TRBJ2-1, the V gene TRBV6-6; the match to TRBD2 covers 9 bases. J was trimmed by 8 bases and V by 5 bases; bases with no gene match: 7. Germline CDR1 reads MNHNY; CDR2 reads SVGAGI (reference sequence). This CDR3 has 14 residues.

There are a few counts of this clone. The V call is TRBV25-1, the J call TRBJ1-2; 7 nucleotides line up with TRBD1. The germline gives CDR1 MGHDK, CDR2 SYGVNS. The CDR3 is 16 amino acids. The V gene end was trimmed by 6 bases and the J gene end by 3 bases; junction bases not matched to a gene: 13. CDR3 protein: CASSSEEGQADYGYTF. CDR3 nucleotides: TGTGCCAGCAGCTCCGAAGAAGGACAGGCGGACTATGGCTACACCTTC.

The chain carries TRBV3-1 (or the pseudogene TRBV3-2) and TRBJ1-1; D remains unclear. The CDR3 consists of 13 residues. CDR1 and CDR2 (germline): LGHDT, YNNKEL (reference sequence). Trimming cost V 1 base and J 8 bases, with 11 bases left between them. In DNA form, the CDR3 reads TGTGCCAGCAGCCAAGGGCTCTCGAAGGAAGCTTTCTTT. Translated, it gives CASSQGLSKEAFF.

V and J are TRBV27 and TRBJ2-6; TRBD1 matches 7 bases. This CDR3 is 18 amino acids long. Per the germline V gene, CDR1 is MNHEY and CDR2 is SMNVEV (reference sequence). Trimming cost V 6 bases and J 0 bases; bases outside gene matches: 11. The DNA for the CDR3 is TGTGCCAGCAGCCGAAATACAGGGGTCATCTCTGGGGCCAACGTCCTGACTTTC. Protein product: CASSRNTGVISGANVLTF.

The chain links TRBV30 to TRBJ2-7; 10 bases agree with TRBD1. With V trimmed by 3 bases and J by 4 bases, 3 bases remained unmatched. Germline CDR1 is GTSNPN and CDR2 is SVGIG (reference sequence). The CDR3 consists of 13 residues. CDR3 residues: CAWSRDRGYEQYF. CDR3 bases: TGTGCCTGGAGCAGGGACAGGGGTTACGAGCAGTACTTC.

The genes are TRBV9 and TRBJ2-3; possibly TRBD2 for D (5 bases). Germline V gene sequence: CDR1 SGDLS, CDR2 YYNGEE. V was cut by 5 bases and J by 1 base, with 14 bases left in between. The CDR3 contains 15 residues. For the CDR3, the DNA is TGTGCCAGCAGTCAGGAAAGTAGCGGCACAGATACGCAGTATTTT. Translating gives CASSQESSGTDTQYF.

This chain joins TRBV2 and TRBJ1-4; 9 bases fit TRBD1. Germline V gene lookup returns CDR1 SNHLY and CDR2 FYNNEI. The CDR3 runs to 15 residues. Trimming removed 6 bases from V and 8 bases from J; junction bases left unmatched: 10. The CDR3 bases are TGTGCCAGCAGGTCGACGGGACAGGGAGGGGAAAAACTGTTTTTT. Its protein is CASRSTGQGGEKLFF.

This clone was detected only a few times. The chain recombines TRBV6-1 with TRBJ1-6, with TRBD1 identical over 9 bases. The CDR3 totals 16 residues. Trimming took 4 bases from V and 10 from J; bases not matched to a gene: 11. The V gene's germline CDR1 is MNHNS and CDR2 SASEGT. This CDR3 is CASSVDLGQGSSPLHF. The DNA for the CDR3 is TGTGCCAGCAGTGTAGATCTTGGACAGGGGAGCTCACCCCTCCACTTT.

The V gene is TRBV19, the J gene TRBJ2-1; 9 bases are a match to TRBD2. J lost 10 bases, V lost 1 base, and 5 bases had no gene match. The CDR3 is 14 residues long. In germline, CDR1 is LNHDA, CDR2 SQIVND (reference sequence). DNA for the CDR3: TGTGCCAGTAGTATAGCAGCGGGGGGTGGGGAGCAGTTCTTC. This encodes CASSIAAGGGEQFF.